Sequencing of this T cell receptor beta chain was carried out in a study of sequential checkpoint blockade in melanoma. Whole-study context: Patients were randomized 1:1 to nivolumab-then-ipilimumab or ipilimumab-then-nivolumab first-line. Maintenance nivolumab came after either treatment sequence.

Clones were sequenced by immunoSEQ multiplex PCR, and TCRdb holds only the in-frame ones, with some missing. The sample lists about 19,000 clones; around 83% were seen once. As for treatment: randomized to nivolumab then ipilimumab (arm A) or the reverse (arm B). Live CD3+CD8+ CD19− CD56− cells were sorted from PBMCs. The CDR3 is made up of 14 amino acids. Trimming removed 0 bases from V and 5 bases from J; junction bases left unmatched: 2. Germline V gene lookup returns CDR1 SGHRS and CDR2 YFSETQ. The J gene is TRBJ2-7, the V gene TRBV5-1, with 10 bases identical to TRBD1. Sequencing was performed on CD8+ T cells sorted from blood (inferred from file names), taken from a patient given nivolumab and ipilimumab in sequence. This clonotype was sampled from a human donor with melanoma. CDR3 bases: TGCGCCAGCAGCTTGGGGGGACAGGGGAACGAGCAGTACTTC. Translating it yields CASSLGGQGNEQYF. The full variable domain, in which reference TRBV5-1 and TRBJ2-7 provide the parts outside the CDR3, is KAGVTQTPRYLIKTRGQQVTLSCSPISGHRSVSWYQQTPGQGLQFLFEYFSETQRNKGNFPGRFSGRQFSNSRSEMNVSTLELGDSALYLCASSLGGQGNEQYFGPGTRLTVT.